This TCR beta chain was sequenced for a study of T cells in Graves' hyperthyroidism and ophthalmopathy. Study conclusions and caveats: By a 13 V-J model, ophthalmopathy was set apart from stable hyperthyroidism.

TCR beta CDR3 region amplification was performed from RNA transcripts. During a first-round RT-PCR of the TCR CDR3, the HTBI primer set was used. TCRdb reprocessed the multiplex PCR reads via MiXCR and lists one record per CDR3 protein. The sample lists about 250,000 distinct CDR3 sequences, roughly 15% occurring once. V dropped 2 bases and J dropped 4; count of bases not matched to a gene: 6. Germline CDR1 and CDR2: DFQATT and SNEGSKA (reference sequence). The CDR3 sequence is 15 residues long. Remarks on this clonotype: Its cognate antigen is unknown.

The receptor was isolated from a woman aged 50 to 65 with Graves' hyperthyroidism that later progressed to Graves' ophthalmopathy. The sample was blood. This rearrangement joins TRBV20-1 to TRBJ2-1; 9 bases map to TRBD2. Here the CDR3 reads CSARPTSGIYNEQFF. The CDR3, as DNA: TGCAGTGCTAGACCGACTAGCGGAATATACAATGAGCAGTTCTTC.